This T cell receptor (beta chain) emerged from a study of shared clonotypes between healthy human individuals. Whole-study context: The plates for each donor numbered three CD4 naive, three CD4 memory, two CD8 naive and one CD8 memory.

The deep-level immunoSEQ assay was used. Some clones are missing from TCRdb's copy, which holds only in-frame ones; the method was immunoSEQ multiplex PCR. Counted here are around 95,000 clones, 65% to 70% occurring once; the ten biggest clones make up about 45%. V shed 8 bases and J 3 bases; nucleotides not matched to a gene: 4. The CDR3 sequence is 13 residues long. Germline V gives CDR1 MRHNA, CDR2 SNTAGT. This clone was recorded a few times. Sequenced input: memory CD8+ T cells sorted from blood. Subset denoted: CD45RO+ cells pooled with CCR7-negative TemRA cells. The chain joins TRBV6-4 to TRBJ2-1, with TRBD1 matching over 7 bases. The source of this sequence is a man between 25 and 39 years old in good health. CDR3 nucleotide sequence: TGTGCCAGCTCGCCAGGGGGCTACAATGAGCAGTTCTTC. It translates to CASSPGGYNEQFF.